This passage covers 17 T cell receptor beta chains from one sample sequenced in a study of blood T cell repertoires in COVID-19. Only in-frame clones appear in the TCRdb table, and some are missing; sequencing was by immunoSEQ multiplex PCR. In the table there are around 250,000 clones, roughly 88% of which are singletons. Sequenced sample: PBMCs or T cells enriched from blood (not recorded which). The receptors originated from a woman in her forties or fifties who had recovered from COVID-19.

This clone was seen a handful of times. Within the sample, other DNA sequences also encode this same CDR3. This chain joins TRBV28 and TRBJ1-6; 7 bases map to TRBD1. The V gene end was trimmed by 7 bases and the J gene end by 4 bases; junction bases not matched to a gene: 4. This CDR3 spans 14 amino acids. Germline V lookup: CDR1 MDHEN, CDR2 SYDVKM. The DNA for the CDR3 is TGTGCCAGCACTAGACAGGGTTATAATTCACCCCTCCACTTT. It is translated as CASTRQGYNSPLHF.

The V and J genes are TRBV7-9 and TRBJ1-1; no clear D gene. V was pared by 8 bases and J by 6 bases, with 10 bases between. This CDR3 is 11 amino acids long. Per the germline V gene, CDR1 is SEHNR and CDR2 is FQNEAQ (reference sequence). This CDR3 is CASGEEAEAFF. CDR3 nucleotide sequence: TGTGCCAGCGGGGAGGAAGCTGAAGCTTTCTTT. Drawing the rest from reference TRBV7-9 and TRBJ1-1, the complete variable domain is DTGVSQNPRHKITKRGQNVTFRCDPISEHNRLYWYRQTLGQGPEFLTYFQNEAQLEKSRLLSDRFSAERPKGSFSTLEIQRTEQGDSAMYLCASGEEAEAFFGQGTRLTVV.

DNA of the CDR3: TGCAGCGCTCTCCCTCCCGGGAACACTGAAGCTTTCTTT. Translation gives CSALPPGNTEAFF. The genes are TRBV29-1 and TRBJ1-1; no firm D call. This CDR3 contains 13 residues. CDR1 SQVTM and CDR2 ANQGSEA come from the germline V gene. V lost 7 bases to trimming and J lost 1 base, with 13 bases between them.

The chain recombines TRBV5-1 with TRBJ2-1; 10 bases align to TRBD2. Looked up from germline, CDR1 is SGHRS and CDR2 is YFSETQ. V shed 4 bases and J 10 bases; nucleotides not matched to a gene: 11. This CDR3 is built from 15 residues. DNA of the CDR3: TGCGCCAGCAGCCCGCAACCCTCTAGCGGGAGAGAGCAGTTCTTC. It yields the protein CASSPQPSSGREQFF.

V usage is TRBV6-2 or TRBV6-3 and J usage is TRBJ1-5; TRBD1 matches at 10 bases. CDR3 length equals 17 residues. V trimming: 6 bases; J trimming: 3 bases; junction bases outside the gene matches: 11. Germline-derived CDR1 and CDR2 are MNHEY and SVGEGT. CDR3 nucleotide sequence: TGTGCCAGCAGCGTCGCCGGGACAGGGGTTAACAATCAGCCCCAGCATTTT. Amino acids: CASSVAGTGVNNQPQHF.

V and J are TRBV15 and TRBJ2-3; 9 bases agree with TRBD1. This CDR3 is built from 15 residues. V shed 4 bases and J 1 base; nucleotides not matched to a gene: 3. Germline V gives CDR1 LNHNV, CDR2 YYDKDF (reference sequence). The CDR3 reads CATSTWDRGTDTQYF. The DNA of the CDR3 is TGTGCCACCAGCACATGGGACAGGGGCACAGATACGCAGTATTTT.

The gene calls are TRBV6-5 and TRBJ1-5, with D hard to call. Germline V gene sequence: CDR1 MNHEY, CDR2 SVGAGI. Trimming cost V 6 bases and J 2 bases, with 14 bases left between them. This CDR3 is 15 amino acids long. CDR3 in amino acids: CASSRGGSGNQPQHF. The CDR3 DNA reads as TGTGCCAGCAGCAGAGGCGGGTCGGGCAATCAGCCCCAGCATTTT.

The V gene is TRBV6-5, the J gene TRBJ1-5, with 9 nucleotides matching TRBD1. The junction had 8 bases not matched to a gene; V was cut back by 6 bases and J by 5 bases. CDR3 size: 15 residues. Germline V gene sequence: CDR1 MNHEY, CDR2 SVGAGI. The CDR3 DNA follows: TGTGCCAGCAGGCAAGGACAGGGGAGGGATCAGCCCCAGCATTTT. It codes for CASRQGQGRDQPQHF.

The chain joins TRBV28 to TRBJ1-1; D gene uncertain. The V and J ends lost 1 base and 3 bases respectively, with 6 bases between them. This CDR3 is built from 13 residues. Germline lookup yields CDR1 MDHEN and CDR2 SYDVKM. The CDR3 loop reads CASSLLADTEAFF. Written as DNA, the CDR3 is TGTGCCAGCAGTTTATTGGCAGACACTGAAGCTTTCTTT.

This sequence joins TRBV20-1 and TRBJ2-1, with D uncertain. The germline V and J ends were trimmed by 5 bases and 3 bases, with 5 bases remaining between them. The CDR3 covers 11 residues. Germline values: CDR1 DFQATT, CDR2 SNEGSKA (reference sequence). The CDR3 region has the DNA TGCAGTGCTCCAGGCTACAATGAGCAGTTCTTC. Translation gives CSAPGYNEQFF.

The chain carries TRBV28 and TRBJ1-2, with 7 bases that match TRBD1. The V gene's germline CDR1 is MDHEN and CDR2 SYDVKM. V lost 4 bases to trimming and J lost 6 bases; unmatched junction nucleotides: 8. The CDR3 runs to 14 residues. CDR3 residues: CASSYRDRLNGYTF. The CDR3 DNA sequence: TGTGCCAGCAGTTACCGGGACAGACTTAATGGCTACACCTTC.

V usage is TRBV30 and J usage is TRBJ2-1; 7 bases fit TRBD2. The CDR3 runs to 14 residues. Per germline, CDR1 GTSNPN and CDR2 SVGIG (reference sequence). Trimming took 3 bases from V and 9 from J; bases not matched to a gene: 11. In DNA form, the CDR3 reads TGTGCCTGGAGAGTGGCGGGAGTACGAGGTGAGCAGTTCTTC. Translating it yields CAWRVAGVRGEQFF.

The CDR3 DNA reads as TGTGCTAGTGGTCGAGGAGGAGATAACACTGAAGCTTTCTTT. Its translation: CASGRGGDNTEAFF. This chain uses TRBV12-5 with TRBJ1-1; D is ambiguous. The germline V and J ends were trimmed by 5 bases and 2 bases, with 12 bases remaining between them. Germline loops: CDR1 LGHNT, CDR2 FRNRAP. The CDR3 has 14 residues.

This CDR3 reads CASSSGTSGRNYNEQFF. In DNA, the CDR3 is TGCGCCAGCAGTTCCGGGACTAGCGGGAGGAACTACAATGAGCAGTTCTTC. The chain has TRBV4-1 and TRBJ2-1, with 15 bases aligning to TRBD2. The CDR3 totals 17 residues. The V gene's germline CDR1 is MGHRA and CDR2 YSYEKL. Unmatched junction bases numbered 6, after V lost 6 bases and J lost 3 bases.

The chain links TRBV5-1 to TRBJ2-7; TRBD1 matches at 7 bases. After removal of 2 bases from V and 6 bases from J, the junction contained 2 bases not matched to a gene. Germline V gene lookup returns CDR1 SGHRS and CDR2 YFSETQ. This CDR3 comprises 12 residues. As DNA, the CDR3 is TGCGCCAGCAGCTTCAACAGGGGCGAGCAGTACTTC. It is translated as CASSFNRGEQYF.

In the case of this clone: A read error may produce the germline difference seen at one junction end. V and J are TRBV9 and TRBJ1-5; 11 bases agree with TRBD1. Germline values: CDR1 SGDLS, CDR2 YYNGEE. This CDR3 has 18 residues. The CDR3 sequence is CASSGTGGPPMGNEPQHF. The CDR3 nucleotides read TGTGCCAGCAGCGGGACAGGGGGCCCCCCCATGGGCAATGAGCCCCAGCATTTT.

The V and J genes are TRBV5-1 and TRBJ1-1; maybe TRBD1 (5 bases). Trimming stripped 3 bases from V and 1 base from J, with 10 bases between. This CDR3 has 14 amino acids. Per the germline V gene, CDR1 is SGHRS and CDR2 is YFSETQ. This CDR3 reads CASSSGGGNTEAFF. The CDR3 DNA follows: TGCGCCAGCAGCTCCGGGGGGGGGAACACTGAAGCTTTCTTT.